The clone carrying this T cell receptor beta chain was recorded many times. Antigen unknown. At one end the junction does not follow the germline gene, possibly because of a read error. With iRepertoire HTBI primers and Arm-PCR of CDR3 regions, TCR beta libraries were built. One entry per CDR3 protein results from TCRdb running MiXCR on the multiplex PCR reads. This sample has about 540,000 distinct CDR3 sequences, with roughly 13% found just once. Time point noted: newly diagnosed GD, antithyroid drugs for less than 3 months. After RNA was extracted from PBMCs, the TCR library was made from it. This sample was taken from a study of regulatory T cells in long-lasting Graves disease. Across the study: The antithyroid drugs taken by newly diagnosed Graves' patients had been used for under 3 months. Findings and limits, study-wide: TCR diversity in persistent Graves' patients was below that of newly diagnosed ones. Persistent patients had more shared public clonotypes (around 2,800) than new patients (roughly 900).

The CDR3 totals 14 residues. Looked up from germline, CDR1 is SEHNR and CDR2 is FQNEAQ (reference sequence). The sample was also linked to a second study, of T cells in Graves' hyperthyroidism and ophthalmopathy.

The rearrangement joins TRBV7-9 to TRBJ2-3; TRBD2 agrees at 9 bases. The source material was peripheral blood mononuclear cells (PBMCs), sampled at new diagnosis, from a patient treated with antithyroid drugs. This TCR was recovered from a man in his thirties or forties with Graves disease. The CDR3 DNA follows: TGTGCCAGCAGCATAGCGGGAGTCACAGATACGCAGTATTTT. Its protein product is CASSIAGVTDTQYF.